This T cell receptor beta chain derives from a study of T cells in women clearing cervical HPV infection listed by TCRdb under 2018. Background for the entire study: The cases were 20 to 30 women with histologically confirmed HPV16-related CIN3 or worse, and 2 of those women had invasive cancers. The approximately 26 controls were women who cleared a single incident HPV16 infection within 12 months without developing precancer or cancer. Blood from cases was collected at the visit at which the lesion was first identified, whereas blood from controls was collected once infection was no longer detected. For cases, the median interval between lesion detection and blood sampling was about 140 days, with an interquartile range of roughly 90 to 200 days. HLA typing was available for only a few women, so HLA type could not be excluded as a confounder. An exploratory proof-of-principle case-control study, nested within the Guanacaste HPV Natural History Study in Costa Rica, was conducted to compare TCR repertoires across cervical HPV16 outcomes. Cases and controls were matched on year of sample collection and on age within five years. Cases had a median age of almost 35 years and controls had a median age of approximately 37, with no significant differences in baseline characteristics. In the parent cohort, 9,000 to 11,000 women aged 18 or older were enrolled in Guanacaste, Costa Rica, during about 1993 to 1994 and were followed for six to seven years. Five blinded duplicates per group were added as quality controls, giving 60 or so samples: some 50 participants and about ten replicates.

In regard to this clone: It lacks a known antigen. The read gets to within 3 residues of the CDR3 end, and the germline J gene fills in the rest.

TCR beta CDR3 regions were amplified by multiplex PCR using the immunoSEQ assay from an average of roughly 1,100 ng genomic DNA per sample. The assay corrected primer bias using a complete synthetic TCR repertoire to establish an amplification baseline. The amplicons were sequenced on the Illumina platform. The study's own analysis went as follows. Error correction of the sequences involved clustering with frequency ratios plus a modified nearest-neighbor algorithm, after which the sequences were analyzed in the immunoSEQ Analyzer using IMGT gene definitions. TCR richness and evenness were averaged over 20 rarefaction repeats at each rarefaction depth, excluding samples with fewer sequences than the depth. V, D and J gene relative abundances were compared between groups with Wilcoxon rank sum tests, applying FDR correction. An intraclass correlation of around 96% for TCR richness and an average of around 80% across 65 to 70 gene segments were obtained from the blinded duplicates. TCRdb mirrors the immuneACCESS table, restricted to in-frame sequences. Some clones are absent from its copies; in checked studies, under half trace to an unresolved V gene, and the reason for the others is unknown. The D gene and trimming were derived from the DNA, and the V and J assignments and clone size from that table. The sample's records list under 50,000 clones. 6% to 6.5% of the sample is taken by the ten largest.

General study outcomes and caveats: Cases had lower TRBV6-7 relative abundance than controls (about 0.1% versus 0.15%; Bonferroni P = 0.0008). Across sequencing depths, CIN3+ cases showed significantly higher TCR repertoire richness than controls, but evenness did not differ between the groups. Because of the cross-sectional design, the study could not determine whether the associations came before infection or resulted from infection, and neither effector/memory subsets nor HPV-specific T cells were isolated. By combining richness with V gene abundances, random forest classifiers separated cases from controls with an estimated AUC of under 0.85. Because T-cell numbers per sample were unknown, differences in richness could reflect varying T-cell content rather than repertoire biology.

Every participant had a single incident cervical HPV16 infection, and women with prevalent HPV16 infections were excluded. Cervical HPV DNA was detected with MY09/MY11 PCR, and genotyping was done by dot-blot hybridization. Roughly 15 mL of heparinized blood were centrifuged, and the buffy coat was split into aliquots, frozen at -30 degrees C, and then kept at -80 degrees C. QIAGEN kits were used to extract genomic DNA from the buffy coat specimens. CDR1 and CDR2 are drawn from the germline V gene: MDHEN, SYDVKM. The CDR3, cysteine through phenylalanine, is 16 amino acids long. The DNA shown is the part of the CDR3 that was read: 39 bases, in frame from base 1. At the junction V is shortened by 3 bases and J by 7 bases; bases outside the gene matches: 7.

The sequencing input was blood buffy coat. The rearranged segments are TRBV28 and TRBJ2-1; the central 12 bases match TRBD2. This TCR was recovered from a woman between 18 and 69 years old with a cervical HPV16 infection that either progressed to CIN3+ or cleared (not recorded which). The CDR3 bases that were read are TGTGCCAGCAGTTTGTATGGACTAGCGGGACGGAATGAG. It specifies CASSLYGLAGRNE. The full CDR3 protein reads CASSLYGLAGRNEQFF.